In its sample, the clone carrying this T cell receptor beta chain was seen a few times. Its target is not known. Amplification used 60 Vbeta primers and 13 Jbeta primers. Method: immunoSEQ multiplex PCR; TCRdb's copy keeps in-frame clones and lacks some. The sample lists tens of thousands of clones; roughly 8.2% were seen once. This sample was taken from a study of cytomegalovirus exposure and HLA in healthy donors. This CDR3 has 15 residues. Germline V CDR1 and CDR2: SGHTA, FQGTGA. V dropped 5 bases and J dropped 4; count of bases not matched to a gene: 7. The study, taken as a whole, reports: The study labeled 150 to 200 TCR beta chains cytomegalovirus-associated. A later analysis linked a missense DCLRE1C variant to TCR beta V- and J-gene trimming. A likely sequencing artifact accounted for one observed cluster of highly shared sequence variants.

The gene calls are TRBV7-3 and TRBJ2-2; 7 nucleotides align to TRBD2. The sample comprised PBMCs. This sequence originates from a man in his forties or fifties in good health and CMV-seronegative. The CDR3 sequence: CASSRGLGATGELFF. Here the CDR3 DNA reads TGTGCCAGCAGCCGTGGACTAGGGGCCACCGGGGAGCTGTTTTTT. The full variable domain, its missing parts supplied by reference TRBV7-3 and TRBJ2-2, is GAGVSQTPSNKVTEKGKYVELRCDPISGHTALYWYRQSLGQGPEFLIYFQGTGAADDSGLPNDRFFAVRPEGSVSTLKIQRTERGDSAVYLCASSRGLGATGELFFGEGSRLTVL.